The entry below gives a single T cell receptor (beta chain) sequence along with its context. This CDR3 is built from 14 residues. Germline V CDR1 and CDR2: SNHLY, FYNNEI. V lost 6 bases and J lost 7; bases outside the gene matches: 8. Molecular barcoding with unique molecular identifiers was used for the TCRbeta library. Using its own MiXCR run on the PCR reads, TCRdb lists one record per CDR3 protein. The sample has more than 250,000 distinct CDR3 sequences, 9.9% seen once; the top ten hold 10%. The data are from a study of T-cell reconstitution after alpha-beta-depleted transplantation in children. V gene TRBV2 combines with J gene TRBJ1-5; 8 positions match TRBD1. Here the sequenced sample was PBMCs from the stem cell graft donor, taken from the stem cell graft. The TCR originated in a human donor who donated a stem cell graft to a child with SCID. CDR3 loop: CASRRQGYGQPQHF. Written as DNA, the CDR3 is TGTGCCAGCAGAAGACAGGGGTATGGCCAGCCCCAGCATTTT.